This T cell receptor (beta chain) was sequenced during a study of OX40 agonist ivuxolimab in advanced cancers. With V trimmed by 4 bases and J by 7 bases, 11 bases remained unmatched. This CDR3 is built from 14 residues. Per germline, CDR1 SQVTM and CDR2 ANQGSEA. Here immunoSEQ multiplex PCR was the method, and the copy in TCRdb shows in-frame clones only, minus some. This sample carries around 150,000 clones, 93% of them seen once, and the ten largest clones take 1%. V usage is TRBV29-1 and J usage is TRBJ2-7; 9 bases are a match to TRBD1. This TCR came from an adult with an advanced solid tumor such as melanoma, head and neck, liver or kidney cancer. Source: CD4+ or CD8+ T cells sorted from blood, taken in a trial of the OX40 agonist ivuxolimab. CDR3 nucleotides: TGCAGCGTTGCTCGGACAGGGGCACTCGGGGAGCAGTACTTC. It codes for CSVARTGALGEQYF.